The clone carrying this T cell receptor beta chain was seen many times. Its matching antigen is unknown. This sample is drawn from a study of blood T cells in healthy people across ages. Sample-barcoded 5' priming and a J-beta primer mix drove a second PCR of 7 to 11 cycles. TCRdb reprocessed the 5' RACE reads with MiXCR, giving one entry per CDR3 protein. The sample has some 710,000 distinct CDR3 sequences, less than 60% seen once; the top ten hold roughly 18%. Per germline, CDR1 SGHDN and CDR2 FVKESK. V was pared by 4 bases and J by 5 bases, with 11 bases between. The CDR3 sequence is 13 residues long. Findings of the study overall: Possibly, changes in expanded clonotypes were confounded because donor CMV status was unknown.

Each donor's blood draw was 7.5 to 10 milliliters of peripheral blood. Sample: blood. This chain joins TRBV14 and TRBJ2-5; D remains ambiguous. This receptor was identified in a man of 80 years or more in good health. This chain's CDR3 is CASSRLQWETQYF. The CDR3 nucleotides read TGTGCCAGCAGCCGATTACAGTGGGAGACCCAGTACTTC.